Listed here are 23 T cell receptor beta chains from one sample, sequenced in a study of T-cell memory formation after mild COVID-19. TCRdb recomputed calls from the 5' RACE reads with MiXCR, one row per CDR3 protein. The table lists 300,000 to 400,000 distinct CDR3 sequences, 13% to 15% of them singletons. The sample consisted of PBMCs or a T cell subset sorted from them (not recorded which). These receptors were collected from a man between 18 and 35 years old who had mild COVID-19 (a few samples of this study predate the infection). Cell type and time point are not known.

This clonotype was found a few times. This chain joins TRBV28 and TRBJ2-1; 8 nucleotides align to TRBD2. Per germline, CDR1 MDHEN and CDR2 SYDVKM. The CDR3 is 15 amino acids. The trim removed 6 bases at V and 9 bases at J, leaving 13 bases unmatched. In DNA form, the CDR3 reads TGTGCCAGCAGAGCCGGGACTAGAAGGGTAGGTGAGCAGTTCTTC. Translation: CASRAGTRRVGEQFF.

V and J are TRBV18 and TRBJ2-7; either TRBD1 or TRBD2 may supply D (5 bases each). Germline CDR1 and CDR2: KGHSH and LQKENI. V lost 3 bases and J 5 bases, leaving 14 bases between the germline ends. This CDR3 region has 14 residues. CDR3 in amino acids: CASSPGTAENEQYF. CDR3 DNA sequence: TGTGCCAGCTCACCTGGGACCGCGGAAAACGAGCAGTACTTC. Complete variable domain (other parts from reference TRBV18 and TRBJ2-7): NAGVMQNPRHLVRRRGQEARLRCSPMKGHSHVYWYRQLPEEGLKFMVYLQKENIIDESGMPKERFSAEFPKEGPSILRIQQVVRGDSAAYFCASSPGTAENEQYFGPGTRLTVT.

The chain combines TRBV7-9 with TRBJ2-1, with 8 nucleotides matching TRBD2. The CDR3 runs 14 residues. Losses at the gene ends were 10 bases for V and 0 bases for J; bases not matched to a gene: 5. Germline assignment: CDR1 SEHNR and CDR2 FQNEAQ (reference sequence). CDR3 residues: CATPGGSSYNEQFF. DNA for the CDR3: TGTGCCACCCCGGGGGGGAGCTCCTACAATGAGCAGTTCTTC.

This clonotype was seen more than once but under ten times. J is TRBJ1-5 and V is TRBV10-3, with unresolved D. Trimming removed 0 bases at V and 5 bases at J, with 5 bases between. CDR3 length: 13 residues. Germline-derived CDR1 and CDR2 are ENHRY and SYGVKD. This chain's CDR3 is CAISESGDQPQHF. CDR3 coding DNA: TGTGCCATCAGTGAGTCCGGGGATCAGCCCCAGCATTTT.

This sequence joins TRBV6-6 and TRBJ1-2; 8 bases line up with TRBD1. The V gene end was trimmed by 5 bases and the J gene end by 4 bases; junction bases not matched to a gene: 6. There are 14 residues in the CDR3. Germline V gene sequence: CDR1 MNHNY, CDR2 SVGAGI (reference sequence). The CDR3 reads CASSDGQGTYGYTF. DNA for the CDR3: TGTGCCAGCAGTGACGGACAGGGCACCTATGGCTACACCTTC.

This clonotype was detected only a few times. V and J are TRBV27 and TRBJ1-6; D is ambiguous. This CDR3 comprises 13 residues. Germline assignment: CDR1 MNHEY and CDR2 SMNVEV (reference sequence). Deletions cut 7 bases from V and 11 bases from J, with 15 bases between. The CDR3 DNA sequence: TGTGCCAGCACCTTGGGGTGGTCGGCACCCCTCCACTTT. Translated, it gives CASTLGWSAPLHF.

This clonotype was picked up many times. This chain joins TRBV5-1 and TRBJ2-2; possible D gene TRBD1, 5 bases. From germline, CDR1 is SGHRS and CDR2 YFSETQ. This CDR3 contains 15 residues. V was cut by 1 base and J by 1 base, with 8 bases left in between. The CDR3: CASSLYGQNTGELFF. The CDR3 nucleotides are TGCGCCAGCAGCTTGTATGGACAGAACACCGGGGAGCTGTTTTTT.

This clonotype was counted only a few times. The chain joins TRBV20-1 to TRBJ2-7; TRBD2 might be the D (6 bases). V gave up 4 bases and J gave up 7 bases, with 20 bases separating them. Germline lookup yields CDR1 DFQATT and CDR2 SNEGSKA (reference sequence). The CDR3 totals 14 residues. This CDR3 reads CSATPGRWAGEQYF. Here the CDR3 DNA reads TGCAGTGCTACTCCGGGACGGTGGGCGGGAGAGCAGTACTTC.

The gene calls are TRBV12-5 and TRBJ1-5; unclear D gene. CDR3 length: 14 residues. V lost 2 bases, J lost 1 base, and 6 bases lay in between. Per germline, CDR1 LGHNT and CDR2 FRNRAP. Here the CDR3 reads CASGLRESNQPQHF. In DNA, the CDR3 is TGTGCTAGTGGTTTGAGGGAAAGCAATCAGCCCCAGCATTTT.

The genes are TRBV11-3 and TRBJ2-5; 10 bases align to TRBD1. The CDR3 is made up of 15 amino acids. V was clipped by 5 bases and J by 4 bases; unmatched bases: 7. Germline-derived CDR1 and CDR2 are SGHNT and YENEEA. The CDR3 loop is CASSRGQGLSETQYF. The CDR3 bases are TGTGCCAGCAGCAGGGGACAGGGGTTATCAGAGACCCAGTACTTC.

The V gene is TRBV7-2, the J gene TRBJ2-4; D unclear. V lost 5 bases and J lost 0, with 11 bases in between. Germline-derived CDR1 and CDR2 are SGHTA and FQGNSA. The CDR3 extends over 15 amino acids. The CDR3 DNA reads TGTGCCAGCAGCCCCCGACTGTTAGCCAAAAACATTCAGTACTTC. It codes for CASSPRLLAKNIQYF.

The chain couples TRBV10-3 to TRBJ1-2; TRBD1 is a possible D gene (5 bases). Trimming left V 3 bases short and J 7 bases short, with 12 bases between. Germline V lookup: CDR1 ENHRY, CDR2 SYGVKD. The CDR3 has 13 amino acids. The CDR3 DNA reads as TGTGCCATCAGTGACAGGGTAACGTCTGGCTACACCTTC. Its protein is CAISDRVTSGYTF.

In this sample, this clonotype turned up a few times. This chain links TRBV12-3 or TRBV12-4 with TRBJ2-7; no firm D call. There are 11 residues in the CDR3. Trimming stripped 6 bases from V and 5 bases from J, with 8 bases between. CDR3 DNA sequence: TGTGCCAGCAGCGGTAGGAACGAGCAGTACTTC. Translated, it gives CASSGRNEQYF.

This clonotype has a count of ten or more. This chain links TRBV9 with TRBJ2-7; D is ambiguous. Deletions cut 3 bases from V and 6 bases from J, with 13 bases between. The germline CDR1 and CDR2 sequences are SGDLS and YYNGEE. CDR3 size: 13 residues. CDR3 sequence: CASSAQTVSEQYF. As DNA, the CDR3 is TGTGCCAGCAGCGCTCAGACCGTCTCCGAGCAGTACTTC. Full variable domain (outside the CDR3, taken from reference TRBV9 and TRBJ2-7): DSGVTQTPKHLITATGQRVTLRCSPRSGDLSVYWYQQSLDQGLQFLIQYYNGEERAKGNILERFSAQQFPDLHSELNLSSLELGDSALYFCASSAQTVSEQYFGPGTRLTVT.

V and J are TRBV10-2 and TRBJ1-2; D is perhaps TRBD1 (5 bases). The CDR3 length is 12 residues. The germline V gene encodes CDR1 WSHSY and CDR2 SAAADI. V was cut by 6 bases and J by 4 bases, with 9 bases left in between. CDR3 DNA: TGCGCCAGCAGCGCAGGGTTCTATGGCTACACCTTC. Its protein product is CASSAGFYGYTF.

At least ten counts were recorded for this clonotype. The rearrangement links TRBV20-1 to TRBJ2-1, with 9 nucleotides matching TRBD2. CDR3 length: 16 residues. V shed 6 bases, J shed 2 bases, and the junction held 11 bases outside the gene matches. The germline V gene encodes CDR1 DFQATT and CDR2 SNEGSKA (reference sequence). The CDR3, as DNA: TGCAGTGCCCAAGGACGGCGGGGGGGTCCCTACAATGAGCAGTTCTTC. Amino acid sequence: CSAQGRRGGPYNEQFF.

The gene calls are TRBV7-9 and TRBJ2-5; D may be TRBD2 (5 bases). V was shortened by 2 bases and J by 4 bases, with 11 bases between the two germline ends. The CDR3 loop spans 14 amino acids. CDR1 is SEHNR, CDR2 FQNEAQ, per germline (reference sequence). As DNA, the CDR3 is TGTGCCAGCAGCTTACGATGGGCGGGAGAGACCCAGTACTTC. Its translation is CASSLRWAGETQYF. The whole variable domain, remainder taken from reference TRBV7-9 and TRBJ2-5, is DTGVSQNPRHKITKRGQNVTFRCDPISEHNRLYWYRQTLGQGPEFLTYFQNEAQLEKSRLLSDRFSAERPKGSFSTLEIQRTEQGDSAMYLCASSLRWAGETQYFGPGTRLLVL.

V and J are TRBV5-4 and TRBJ2-7; the D is unclear. CDR3 length: 15 residues. Germline CDR1 is SGHNT and CDR2 is YYREEE (reference sequence). CDR3 protein: CASRDGPSPPYGQYV. The CDR3 DNA is TGTGCCAGCAGGGACGGACCGTCGCCGCCCTACGGGCAGTACGTC.

This clonotype was counted many times. The rearrangement joins TRBV7-4 to TRBJ2-7; 10 bases agree with TRBD2. Germline V gene lookup returns CDR1 SGHVT and CDR2 SQSDAQ. V shed 5 bases and J 5 bases; nucleotides not matched to a gene: 15. The CDR3 is 17 amino acids. Here the CDR3 DNA reads TGTGCCAGCAGCCTCGGACTAGCGGCCAGACGAAAAGACGAGCAGTACTTC. Encoded protein: CASSLGLAARRKDEQYF.

This chain uses TRBV20-1 with TRBJ1-1; D gene ambiguous. Trimming removed 3 bases from V and 10 bases from J, with 12 bases in between. Germline V gene sequence: CDR1 DFQATT, CDR2 SNEGSKA (reference sequence). The CDR3 has 11 residues. The CDR3 here is CSASDHLVAFF. The CDR3 bases are TGCAGTGCTAGTGACCATTTAGTAGCTTTCTTT.

This clonotype was seen at least ten times. This rearrangement joins TRBV5-1 to TRBJ1-1; D perhaps matches TRBD1 (5 bases). V was pared by 7 bases and J by 5 bases, with 15 bases between. The germline V gene has CDR1 SGHRS and CDR2 YFSETQ. This CDR3 comprises 13 residues. This CDR3 is CASRDPGGTEAFF. The CDR3 DNA is TGCGCCAGCCGGGACCCTGGAGGGACTGAAGCTTTCTTT.

V usage is TRBV12-3 or TRBV12-4 and J usage is TRBJ1-2, with D maybe TRBD1 (5 bases). This CDR3 region has 13 residues. Trimming cost V 5 bases and J 8 bases, with 15 bases left between them. CDR3 residues: CASSPLGSGGYTF. The CDR3 bases are TGTGCCAGCAGTCCTCTTGGGTCAGGGGGCTACACCTTC.

This sequence joins TRBV12-5 and TRBJ1-1; tentative D call: TRBD1 (5 bases). V was clipped by 0 bases and J by 0 bases, with 11 bases between them. The CDR3 is 16 residues long. CDR1 and CDR2 (germline): LGHNT, FRNRAP. The CDR3 region has the DNA TGTGCTAGTGGTTTGGTCTGGACAAGCATGAACACTGAAGCTTTCTTT. This encodes CASGLVWTSMNTEAFF.